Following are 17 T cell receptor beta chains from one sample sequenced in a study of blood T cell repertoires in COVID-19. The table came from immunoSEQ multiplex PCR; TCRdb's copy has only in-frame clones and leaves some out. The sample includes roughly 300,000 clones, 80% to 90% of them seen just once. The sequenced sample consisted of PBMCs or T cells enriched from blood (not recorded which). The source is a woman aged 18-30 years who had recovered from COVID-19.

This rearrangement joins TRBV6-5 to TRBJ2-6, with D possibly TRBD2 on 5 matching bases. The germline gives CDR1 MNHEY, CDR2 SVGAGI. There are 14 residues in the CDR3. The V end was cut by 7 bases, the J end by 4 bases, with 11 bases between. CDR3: CASTLRGGANVLTF. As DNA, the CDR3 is TGTGCCAGCACCCTGCGAGGGGGGGCCAACGTCCTGACTTTC.

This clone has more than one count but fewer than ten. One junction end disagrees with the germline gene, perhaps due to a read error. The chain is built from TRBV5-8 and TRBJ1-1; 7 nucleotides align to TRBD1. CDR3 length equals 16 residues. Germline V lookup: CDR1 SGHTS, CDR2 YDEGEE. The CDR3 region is CASSFILTGRNAEAFF. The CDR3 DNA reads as TGTGCCAGCAGCTTTATATTGACAGGGAGGAACGCTGAAGCTTTCTTT.

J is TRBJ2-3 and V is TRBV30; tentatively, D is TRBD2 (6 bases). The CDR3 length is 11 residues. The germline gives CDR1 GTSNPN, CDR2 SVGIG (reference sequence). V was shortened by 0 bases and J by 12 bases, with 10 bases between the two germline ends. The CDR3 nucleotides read TGTGCCTGGAGTGTAGCGGGTACCCAGTATTTT. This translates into CAWSVAGTQYF.

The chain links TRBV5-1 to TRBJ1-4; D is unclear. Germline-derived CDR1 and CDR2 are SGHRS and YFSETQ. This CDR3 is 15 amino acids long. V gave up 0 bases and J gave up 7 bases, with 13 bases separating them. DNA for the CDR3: TGCGCCAGCAGCTTGGGGGCTTCTGGAGGTGAAAAACTGTTTTTT. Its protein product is CASSLGASGGEKLFF. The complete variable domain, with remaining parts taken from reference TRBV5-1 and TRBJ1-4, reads KAGVTQTPRYLIKTRGQQVTLSCSPISGHRSVSWYQQTPGQGLQFLFEYFSETQRNKGNFPGRFSGRQFSNSRSEMNVSTLELGDSALYLCASSLGASGGEKLFFGSGTQLSVL.

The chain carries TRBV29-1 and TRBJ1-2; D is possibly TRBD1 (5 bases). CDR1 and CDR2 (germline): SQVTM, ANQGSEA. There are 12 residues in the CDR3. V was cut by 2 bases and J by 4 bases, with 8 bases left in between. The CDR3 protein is CSVELQGYGYTF. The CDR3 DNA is TGCAGCGTTGAATTGCAGGGCTATGGCTACACCTTC.

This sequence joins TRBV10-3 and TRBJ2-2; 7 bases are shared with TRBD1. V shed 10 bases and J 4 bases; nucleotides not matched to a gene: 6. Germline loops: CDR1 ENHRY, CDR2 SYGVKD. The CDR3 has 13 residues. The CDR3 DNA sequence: TGTGCCAGCACAGGGGTGAGCACCGGGGAGCTGTTTTTT. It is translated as CASTGVSTGELFF.

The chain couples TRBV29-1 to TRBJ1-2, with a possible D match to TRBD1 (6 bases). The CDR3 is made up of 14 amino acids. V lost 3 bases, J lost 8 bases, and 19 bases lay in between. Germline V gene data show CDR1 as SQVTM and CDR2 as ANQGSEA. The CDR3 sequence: CSVDKTRGYGGYTF. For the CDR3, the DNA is TGCAGCGTTGATAAAACCAGGGGATACGGCGGCTACACCTTC.

CDR3 loop: CASSSDRVQETQYF. Written as DNA, the CDR3 is TGTGCCAGCAGCTCTGACAGGGTCCAAGAGACCCAGTACTTC. The chain is built from TRBV2 and TRBJ2-5; 7 nucleotides line up with TRBD1. J lost 1 base, V lost 6 bases, and 5 bases had no gene match. Germline loops: CDR1 SNHLY, CDR2 FYNNEI. The CDR3 runs to 14 residues.

DNA for the CDR3: TGTGCCAGCAGCTCGACTAGCGGGGGCCCCCCGGGTCACAATGAGCAGTTCTTC. It yields the protein CASSSTSGGPPGHNEQFF. The V gene is TRBV7-2, the J gene TRBJ2-1; the match to TRBD2 covers 12 bases. The CDR3 totals 18 residues. Losses at the gene ends were 4 bases for V and 5 bases for J; bases not matched to a gene: 12. Germline V gene lookup returns CDR1 SGHTA and CDR2 FQGNSA. The variable domain in full, completed from reference TRBV7-2 and TRBJ2-1, reads GAGVSQSPSNKVTEKGKDVELRCDPISGHTALYWYRQSLGQGLEFLIYFQGNSAPDKSGLPSDRFSAERTGGSVSTLTIQRTQQEDSAVYLCASSSTSGGPPGHNEQFFGPGTRLTVL.

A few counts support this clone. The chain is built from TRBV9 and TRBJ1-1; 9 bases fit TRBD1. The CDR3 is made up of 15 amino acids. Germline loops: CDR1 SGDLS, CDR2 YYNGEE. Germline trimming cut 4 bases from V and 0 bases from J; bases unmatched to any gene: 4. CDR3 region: CASSLRTGVNTEAFF. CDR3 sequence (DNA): TGTGCCAGCAGCCTCCGGACAGGGGTGAACACTGAAGCTTTCTTT.

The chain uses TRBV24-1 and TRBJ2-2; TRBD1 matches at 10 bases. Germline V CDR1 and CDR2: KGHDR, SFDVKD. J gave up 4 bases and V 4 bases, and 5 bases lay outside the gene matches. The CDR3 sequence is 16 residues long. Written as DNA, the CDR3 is TGTGCCACCAGTGACCCCGGGACAGGGGCCACCGGGGAGCTGTTTTTT. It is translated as CATSDPGTGATGELFF.

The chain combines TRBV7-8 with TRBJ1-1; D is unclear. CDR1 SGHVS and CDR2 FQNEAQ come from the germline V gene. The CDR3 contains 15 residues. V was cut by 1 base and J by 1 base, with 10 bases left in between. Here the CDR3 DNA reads TGTGCCAGCAGCTTAGGACTTGAAAGGAACACTGAAGCTTTCTTT. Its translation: CASSLGLERNTEAFF.

The CDR3: CASSLSTGYNSPLHF. DNA for the CDR3: TGTGCCAGCTCACTATCGACAGGGTATAATTCACCCCTCCACTTT. V usage is TRBV18 and J usage is TRBJ1-6; 7 bases are shared with TRBD1. The V and J ends lost 4 bases and 4 bases, in that order; junction bases with no gene match: 4. The CDR3 sequence is 15 residues long. Germline V gives CDR1 KGHSH, CDR2 LQKENI.

CDR3 region: CASSPLVQTYNEQFF. DNA for the CDR3: TGCGCCAGCAGCCCACTAGTCCAGACCTACAATGAGCAGTTCTTC. The V and J genes are TRBV5-1 and TRBJ2-1, with a possible D match to TRBD2 (5 bases). CDR3 length equals 15 residues. V gave up 4 bases and J gave up 2 bases, with 13 bases separating them. CDR1 and CDR2 (germline): SGHRS, YFSETQ.

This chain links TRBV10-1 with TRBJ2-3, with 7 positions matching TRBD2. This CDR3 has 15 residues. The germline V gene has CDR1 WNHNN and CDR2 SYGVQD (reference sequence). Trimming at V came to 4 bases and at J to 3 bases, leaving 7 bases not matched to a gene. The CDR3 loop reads CASSASSGVTDTQYF. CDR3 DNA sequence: TGCGCCAGCAGTGCTTCGAGCGGGGTTACAGATACGCAGTATTTT.

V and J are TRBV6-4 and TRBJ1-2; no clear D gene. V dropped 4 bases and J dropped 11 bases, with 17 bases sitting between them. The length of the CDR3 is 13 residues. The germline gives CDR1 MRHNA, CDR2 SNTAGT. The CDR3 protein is CASSAELGFPYTF. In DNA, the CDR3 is TGTGCCAGCAGTGCTGAGTTGGGCTTCCCATACACCTTC.

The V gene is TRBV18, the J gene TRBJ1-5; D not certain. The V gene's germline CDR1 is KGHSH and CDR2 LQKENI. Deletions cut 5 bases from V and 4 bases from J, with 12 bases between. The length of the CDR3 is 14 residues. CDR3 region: CASSNEAANQPQHF. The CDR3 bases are TGTGCCAGCTCAAACGAGGCGGCGAATCAGCCCCAGCATTTT.